A single sample gave rise to the 30 T cell receptor beta chains below, sequenced in a study of cytomegalovirus exposure and HLA in healthy donors. Primers: 60 Vbeta forward and 13 Jbeta reverse. Only in-frame clones appear in the TCRdb table, and some are missing; sequencing was by immunoSEQ multiplex PCR. The sample shows some 150,000 clones, 80% of them seen only once. The sequenced sample consisted of PBMCs. The receptors come from a woman in her forties or fifties in good health and CMV-seropositive.

The table lists this clone with a count of one. The CDR3 loop is CASSLDRAAHQPQHF. In DNA, the CDR3 is TGTGCCAGCAGCTTAGACAGGGCGGCCCATCAGCCCCAGCATTTT. The chain joins TRBV5-6 to TRBJ1-5; 7 bases are a match to TRBD1. This CDR3 comprises 15 residues. V shed 2 bases and J 5 bases; nucleotides not matched to a gene: 7. Per the germline V gene, CDR1 is SGHDT and CDR2 is YYEEEE.

This chain connects TRBV28 to TRBJ1-4, with TRBD1 matching over 8 bases. Germline CDR1 and CDR2: MDHEN and SYDVKM. Trimming at V came to 7 bases and at J to 5 bases, leaving 12 bases not matched to a gene. The length of the CDR3 is 16 residues. In nucleotides, the CDR3 is TGTGCCAGCACCCTGGGAGGACAGGGCTGGAATGAAAAACTGTTTTTT. This codes for CASTLGGQGWNEKLFF.

This chain connects TRBV19 to TRBJ2-1; TRBD2 aligns across 7 bases. The CDR3 sequence is 14 residues long. J lost 3 bases, V lost 7 bases, and 6 bases had no gene match. Germline CDR1 reads LNHDA; CDR2 reads SQIVND (reference sequence). The CDR3 nucleotides are TGTGCCAGTACTAGGGACTACAACTACAATGAGCAGTTCTTC. Translating gives CASTRDYNYNEQFF.

V gene TRBV28 combines with J gene TRBJ2-1; TRBD1 matches 8 bases. This CDR3 comprises 15 residues. The germline gives CDR1 MDHEN, CDR2 SYDVKM. The V segment lost 3 bases and the J segment 8 bases; nucleotides outside the gene matches: 9. CDR3 amino acids: CASSFPRGPLDEQFF. In nucleotides, the CDR3 is TGTGCCAGCAGTTTCCCCAGGGGGCCCTTGGATGAGCAGTTCTTC. Full variable domain (remainder filled in from reference TRBV28 and TRBJ2-1): DVKVTQSSRYLVKRTGEKVFLECVQDMDHENMFWYRQDPGLGLRLIYFSYDVKMKEKGDIPEGYSVSREKKERFSLILESASTNQTSMYLCASSFPRGPLDEQFFGPGTRLTVL.

This clone was detected only a few times. A junction end diverges from the germline sequence, so it may reflect a read error. As DNA, the CDR3 is TGTGCCACCAGCAGAGATCGAGGCAGGGGGCATGGGGATTTT. This gives the protein CATSRDRGRGHGDF. The V and J genes are TRBV15 and TRBJ2-3; TRBD1 agrees at 8 bases. The CDR3 has 14 residues. Germline V gene sequence: CDR1 LNHNV, CDR2 YYDKDF (reference sequence).

This clone is a singleton in its sample. The chain couples TRBV27 to TRBJ2-1, with 8 bases that match TRBD2. Losses at the gene ends were 6 bases for V and 5 bases for J; bases not matched to a gene: 9. Per germline, CDR1 MNHEY and CDR2 SMNVEV (reference sequence). The CDR3 loop spans 15 amino acids. This CDR3 reads CASSRGGVFNNEQFF. The CDR3 DNA reads as TGTGCCAGCAGCCGGGGGGGGGTCTTTAACAATGAGCAGTTCTTC.

This clone was seen once. The chain carries TRBV27 and TRBJ2-7, with a possible D match to TRBD2 (6 bases). This CDR3 has 15 residues. V was cut by 7 bases and J by 7 bases, with 23 bases left in between. Germline V gene data show CDR1 as MNHEY and CDR2 as SMNVEV (reference sequence). This CDR3 reads CASTQSLASVREQYF. CDR3 coding DNA: TGTGCCAGCACCCAATCTCTAGCGTCAGTCCGGGAGCAGTACTTC.

V and J are TRBV29-1 and TRBJ2-2; possibly TRBD2 for D (7 bases). Germline V gene lookup returns CDR1 SQVTM and CDR2 ANQGSEA. CDR3 length: 14 residues. V gave up 6 bases and J gave up 7 bases, with 18 bases separating them. The CDR3, as DNA: TGCAGCGTGGGGAGGGGGGGGACGGGCGGGGAGCTGTTTTTT. This sequence encodes CSVGRGGTGGELFF.

The CDR3 is CASSLDFPPAFF. CDR3 nucleotide sequence: TGCGCCAGCAGCCTAGATTTTCCGCCAGCTTTCTTT. V is TRBV5-1 and J is TRBJ1-1; D call uncertain. V lost 4 bases and J 10 bases, leaving 14 bases between the germline ends. This CDR3 has 12 residues. Germline CDR1 and CDR2: SGHRS and YFSETQ.

This rearrangement joins TRBV4-2 to TRBJ1-1, with D perhaps matching TRBD1 (6 bases). Germline CDR1 LGHNA, CDR2 YNFKEQ. The germline V and J ends were trimmed by 4 bases and 11 bases, with 20 bases remaining between them. The CDR3 contains 14 residues. CDR3 loop: CASSRELGGKGAFF. In DNA, the CDR3 is TGTGCCAGCAGCCGAGAACTAGGGGGTAAGGGGGCTTTCTTT.

This clone was seen only a few times. This chain joins TRBV11-3 and TRBJ1-1; no clear D. Trimming cost V 0 bases and J 0 bases, with 8 bases left between them. CDR3 length equals 15 residues. Germline-derived CDR1 and CDR2 are SGHNT and YENEEA. The CDR3 DNA sequence: TGTGCCAGCAGCTTAGATTCCTCTGTGAACACTGAAGCTTTCTTT. Amino acid sequence: CASSLDSSVNTEAFF.

This chain joins TRBV2 and TRBJ1-5; D is uncertain. The germline V and J ends were trimmed by 4 bases and 7 bases, with 11 bases remaining between them. The V gene's germline CDR1 is SNHLY and CDR2 FYNNEI. This CDR3 has 13 amino acids. In DNA, the CDR3 is TGTGCCAGCAGTGTGGCAGAGGAACAGCCCCAGCATTTT. Translation gives CASSVAEEQPQHF.

This clone was recorded only once. V and J are TRBV9 and TRBJ2-7; no firm D call. Trimming stripped 0 bases from V and 3 bases from J, with 13 bases between. CDR3 length equals 15 residues. CDR1 and CDR2 from the germline V gene are SGDLS and YYNGEE. In nucleotides, the CDR3 is TGTGCCAGCAGCGTAGGTCTAGGAAGCCTCTACGAGCAGTACTTC. This codes for CASSVGLGSLYEQYF.

The rearrangement uses TRBV13 and TRBJ2-7; D perhaps matches TRBD1 (5 bases). The V gene's germline CDR1 is PRHDT and CDR2 FYEKMQ (reference sequence). The CDR3 sequence is 15 residues long. Trimming took off 5 bases at V and 2 bases at J, with 16 bases between the two ends. In nucleotides, the CDR3 is TGTGCCAGCAGCCCCCGGACACACCTGACCTACGAGCAGTACTTC. Translated, it gives CASSPRTHLTYEQYF. The variable domain in full, completed from reference TRBV13 and TRBJ2-7, reads AAGVIQSPRHLIKEKRETATLKCYPIPRHDTVYWYQQGPGQDPQFLISFYEKMQSDKGSIPDRFSAQQFSDYHSELNMSSLELGDSALYFCASSPRTHLTYEQYFGPGTRLTVT.

The rearrangement uses TRBV28 and TRBJ2-1; 8 bases fit TRBD1. This CDR3 has 15 residues. With V trimmed by 6 bases and J by 0 bases, 4 bases remained unmatched. CDR1 is MDHEN and CDR2 is SYDVKM in the germline V gene. CDR3 sequence (DNA): TGTGCCAGCAGACACGACAGGGGCTCCTACAATGAGCAGTTCTTC. This encodes CASRHDRGSYNEQFF.

This chain links TRBV6-6 with TRBJ2-4; perhaps TRBD2 as D (5 bases). Trimming took 4 bases from V and 1 from J, leaving 11 bases between them. Germline CDR1 MNHNY, CDR2 SVGAGI (reference sequence). This CDR3 has 15 amino acids. Written as DNA, the CDR3 is TGTGCCAGCAGTTTACACGGAGGTGCCAAAAACATTCAGTACTTC. Residues: CASSLHGGAKNIQYF.

This chain joins TRBV7-3 and TRBJ1-6; D is ambiguous. Trimming pared 10 bases from V and 11 bases from J, leaving 18 bases between. CDR1 is SGHTA, CDR2 FQGTGA, per germline. The CDR3 sequence is 13 residues long. DNA for the CDR3: TGTGCCACCTCCGCTTACCCGGGGACACCCCTCCACTTT. It translates to CATSAYPGTPLHF.

This clone turned up a few times. The V and J genes are TRBV6-1 and TRBJ1-1; D not certain. There are 11 residues in the CDR3. V was cut by 9 bases and J by 7 bases, with 12 bases left in between. Germline lookup yields CDR1 MNHNS and CDR2 SASEGT. CDR3 bases: TGTGCCAGTCTAACGCGAGATGAAGCTTTCTTT. Its protein product is CASLTRDEAFF.

This sequence joins TRBV5-1 and TRBJ2-1, with D perhaps matching TRBD2 (6 bases). Germline-derived CDR1 and CDR2 are SGHRS and YFSETQ. This CDR3 comprises 15 residues. The ends were cut back, 4 bases at V and 0 bases at J, with 11 bases in the middle. CDR3 coding DNA: TGCGCCAGCAGCCTCCGGGACTCCTCCTACAATGAGCAGTTCTTC. As protein: CASSLRDSSYNEQFF.

This clone was seen more than once but under ten times. The rearrangement joins TRBV9 to TRBJ2-2, with 11 bases aligning to TRBD2. CDR1 is SGDLS, CDR2 YYNGEE, per germline. This CDR3 has 16 residues. Trimming removed 2 bases from V and 3 bases from J; junction bases left unmatched: 3. Here the CDR3 DNA reads TGTGCCAGCAGCGTCCTAGCGGGAGGATACACCGGGGAGCTGTTTTTT. Its translation is CASSVLAGGYTGELFF.

This clone was picked up one time. The chain combines TRBV11-2 with TRBJ2-1, with D uncertain. The CDR3 length is 14 residues. The ends were cut back, 3 bases at V and 6 bases at J, with 12 bases in the middle. Germline values: CDR1 SGHAT, CDR2 FQNNGV. The CDR3 DNA reads as TGTGCCAGCAGCTTTGAGAACCCCACCAATGAGCAGTTCTTC. Translation gives CASSFENPTNEQFF.

The rearrangement uses TRBV5-1 and TRBJ2-7; 11 bases are shared with TRBD2. The CDR3 is 15 amino acids. V dropped 4 bases and J dropped 1; count of bases not matched to a gene: 4. The V gene's germline CDR1 is SGHRS and CDR2 YFSETQ. The CDR3 is CASSPTSGASYEQYF. The CDR3 DNA sequence: TGCGCCAGCAGCCCGACTAGCGGGGCTTCCTACGAGCAGTACTTC. Combining the CDR3 with reference TRBV5-1 and TRBJ2-7 gives the whole variable domain KAGVTQTPRYLIKTRGQQVTLSCSPISGHRSVSWYQQTPGQGLQFLFEYFSETQRNKGNFPGRFSGRQFSNSRSEMNVSTLELGDSALYLCASSPTSGASYEQYFGPGTRLTVT.

The V and J genes are TRBV9 and TRBJ2-7; TRBD2 agrees at 11 bases. J was trimmed by 6 bases and V by 3 bases; bases with no gene match: 8. The CDR3 extends over 15 amino acids. Germline loops: CDR1 SGDLS, CDR2 YYNGEE. CDR3 sequence (DNA): TGTGCCAGCAGCGAAAATAGCGGGGGGGGCCTCGAGCAGTACTTC. Its protein product is CASSENSGGGLEQYF.

This clone came up a few times. The chain uses TRBV7-2 and TRBJ2-2; no reliable D call. Germline CDR1 reads SGHTA; CDR2 reads FQGNSA. V lost 1 base and J lost 6, with 3 bases in between. There are 12 residues in the CDR3. This chain's CDR3 is CASSLVSGELFF. The CDR3 bases are TGTGCCAGCAGCTTAGTATCCGGGGAGCTGTTTTTT.

This chain links TRBV4-2 with TRBJ2-5, with D maybe TRBD2 (5 bases). The CDR3 length is 15 residues. Germline V CDR1 and CDR2: LGHNA, YNFKEQ. Trimming shortened V by 2 bases and J by 1 base, and 11 bases separated the two germline ends. CDR3 sequence (DNA): TGTGCCAGCAGCCAATTAAGAGGGCTCCAAGAGACCCAGTACTTC. Its translation: CASSQLRGLQETQYF.

V gene TRBV18 combines with J gene TRBJ1-1; TRBD1 matches 12 bases. The CDR3 covers 17 residues. CDR1 KGHSH and CDR2 LQKENI come from the germline V gene. Losses at the gene ends were 2 bases for V and 1 base for J; bases not matched to a gene: 5. The CDR3 DNA reads TGTGCCAGCTCACCAATTGGGACAGGGGGCGGGAACACTGAAGCTTTCTTT. Protein sequence: CASSPIGTGGGNTEAFF.

The chain has TRBV7-3 and TRBJ2-1; TRBD2 matches 8 bases. The CDR3 is 15 amino acids. Germline trimming cut 2 bases from V and 7 bases from J; bases unmatched to any gene: 7. Germline V gene sequence: CDR1 SGHTA, CDR2 FQGTGA. The CDR3 spells CASSLRGGATNEQFF. The CDR3 region has the DNA TGTGCCAGCAGCTTACGGGGGGGCGCTACGAATGAGCAGTTCTTC.

Only one count was recorded for this clone. This chain uses TRBV9 with TRBJ2-3; TRBD2 agrees at 7 bases. V trimming: 3 bases; J trimming: 9 bases; junction bases outside the gene matches: 7. The CDR3 extends over 13 amino acids. CDR1 and CDR2 (germline): SGDLS, YYNGEE. CDR3 nucleotide sequence: TGTGCCAGCAGCGCCCGGCTAGCGGAGACGCAGTATTTT. Translation gives CASSARLAETQYF.

The rearrangement links TRBV27 to TRBJ2-2; 8 nucleotides line up with TRBD1. The CDR3 contains 18 residues. The germline V gene encodes CDR1 MNHEY and CDR2 SMNVEV (reference sequence). Trimming cost V 7 bases and J 1 base; bases outside gene matches: 14. CDR3 amino acids: CASTHLPGTGKNTGELFF. CDR3 sequence (DNA): TGTGCCAGCACCCACCTACCCGGGACAGGCAAGAACACCGGGGAGCTGTTTTTT.

This clone was detected only a few times. This chain connects TRBV27 to TRBJ2-1; a weak D match, TRBD2 (6 bases). The CDR3 spans 15 residues. Germline V gene data show CDR1 as MNHEY and CDR2 as SMNVEV (reference sequence). Trimming took 5 bases from V and 7 from J, leaving 18 bases between them. The CDR3 reads CASSPGTRAVNEQFF. CDR3 coding DNA: TGTGCCAGCAGTCCCGGGACTCGCGCTGTTAATGAGCAGTTCTTC.